This entry lists 29 T cell receptor beta chains sequenced from one sample in a study of CD8+ T cells in alopecia areata. TCR sequencing used cDNA made by reverse transcription of extracted RNA. Repertoires were generated with immunoSEQ multiplex PCR, while TCRdb's copy carries only in-frame clones and drops some. The sample has about 99,000 clones, 80% to 90% seen once; the top ten hold around 10%. Treatment in this sample: oral pan-JAK inhibitor, 5-10 mg twice daily. This sample comprised CD8+ T cells sorted from blood, obtained at approximately week 31, from a patient treated with tofacitinib. Source of these receptors: a human donor with alopecia areata.

This clone came up once. The chain links TRBV10-2 to TRBJ2-7, with TRBD2 matching 9 bases. CDR1 is WSHSY, CDR2 SAAADI, per germline. This CDR3 comprises 17 residues. Unmatched junction bases numbered 11, after V lost 4 bases and J lost 1 base. CDR3 coding DNA: TGCGCCAGCAGTGGGGCTAGCGGGATAGTTGCGTCCTACGAGCAGTACTTC. Encoded protein: CASSGASGIVASYEQYF.

This chain joins TRBV27 and TRBJ2-7; 14 bases map to TRBD2. This CDR3 region has 17 residues. V lost 0 bases, J lost 6 bases, and 7 bases stayed unmatched. Looked up from germline, CDR1 is MNHEY and CDR2 is SMNVEV (reference sequence). The CDR3 DNA sequence: TGTGCCAGCAGTTTATCCGGGACTAGCGGGAGACTAAGCGAGCAGTACTTC. Its translation: CASSLSGTSGRLSEQYF.

This clone came up a few times. Written as DNA, the CDR3 is TGCAGCGTTGTGGGCGGGAGATCCGGGGAGCTGTTTTTT. Amino acid sequence: CSVVGGRSGELFF. The V gene is TRBV29-1, the J gene TRBJ2-2, with 7 bases identical to TRBD2. The germline gives CDR1 SQVTM, CDR2 ANQGSEA. V trimming: 4 bases; J trimming: 6 bases; junction bases outside the gene matches: 5. This CDR3 has 13 amino acids.

The DNA of the CDR3 is TGTGCCAGCAGTGAAATTCCCTATGGCTACACCTTC. It specifies CASSEIPYGYTF. This sequence joins TRBV2 and TRBJ1-2; D not certain. Germline V gene data show CDR1 as SNHLY and CDR2 as FYNNEI. V was pared by 2 bases and J by 4 bases, with 5 bases between. The CDR3 covers 12 residues.

This chain links TRBV30 with TRBJ2-7; D is unresolved. V was cut by 5 bases and J by 0 bases, with 2 bases left in between. This CDR3 contains 10 residues. CDR1 GTSNPN and CDR2 SVGIG come from the germline V gene (reference sequence). This CDR3 is CAWGSYEQYF. In DNA form, the CDR3 reads TGTGCCTGGGGCTCCTACGAGCAGTACTTC.

The V gene is TRBV29-1, the J gene TRBJ2-5; 8 bases are shared with TRBD1. There are 12 residues in the CDR3. V lost 7 bases, J lost 5 bases, and 6 bases stayed unmatched. Germline V lookup: CDR1 SQVTM, CDR2 ANQGSEA. The CDR3 protein is CSARDRRETQYF. The CDR3 DNA reads TGCAGCGCGAGGGACAGGAGGGAGACCCAGTACTTC.

This sequence joins TRBV5-1 and TRBJ2-5; D unclear. This CDR3 contains 14 residues. The V gene lost 0 bases and the J gene lost 5 bases, with 11 bases spanning the gap. Germline V CDR1 and CDR2: SGHRS, YFSETQ. The CDR3 sequence: CASSLAVGKETQYF. The CDR3 bases are TGCGCCAGCAGCTTGGCAGTGGGGAAGGAGACCCAGTACTTC. Complete variable domain (other parts from reference TRBV5-1 and TRBJ2-5): KAGVTQTPRYLIKTRGQQVTLSCSPISGHRSVSWYQQTPGQGLQFLFEYFSETQRNKGNFPGRFSGRQFSNSRSEMNVSTLELGDSALYLCASSLAVGKETQYFGPGTRLLVL.

The rearrangement uses TRBV27 and TRBJ2-7; 9 nucleotides agree with TRBD2. The V gene's germline CDR1 is MNHEY and CDR2 SMNVEV (reference sequence). V shed 8 bases and J 3 bases; nucleotides not matched to a gene: 8. The CDR3 sequence is 14 residues long. The CDR3 bases are TGTGCCAGCCAGGCGGCTAGCGGGAACTACGAGCAGTACTTC. Protein product: CASQAASGNYEQYF.

The V and J genes are TRBV6-4 and TRBJ2-1; TRBD2 agrees at 8 bases. Germline V gives CDR1 MRHNA, CDR2 SNTAGT. V shed 4 bases and J 4 bases; nucleotides not matched to a gene: 6. The CDR3 consists of 15 residues. The CDR3 is CASSGNGGGYNEQFF. The CDR3 nucleotides read TGTGCCAGCAGTGGTAACGGGGGGGGGTACAATGAGCAGTTCTTC.

The rearrangement joins TRBV2 to TRBJ2-6; D ambiguous. Germline values: CDR1 SNHLY, CDR2 FYNNEI. V lost 0 bases and J 0 bases, leaving 6 bases between the germline ends. The CDR3 has 16 amino acids. The CDR3 DNA sequence: TGTGCCAGCAGTGAAGCTAGTTTCTCTGGGGCCAACGTCCTGACTTTC. This translates into CASSEASFSGANVLTF. Based on the CDR3 plus reference TRBV2 and TRBJ2-6, the full variable domain is EPEVTQTPSHQVTQMGQEVILRCVPISNHLYFYWYRQILGQKVEFLVSFYNNEISEKSEIFDDQFSVERPDGSNFTLKIRSTKLEDSAMYFCASSEASFSGANVLTFGAGSRLTVL.

The chain carries TRBV7-3 and TRBJ2-3, with 7 bases aligning to TRBD1. Germline CDR1 and CDR2: SGHTA and FQGTGA. After removal of 2 bases from V and 6 bases from J, the junction contained 8 bases not matched to a gene. This CDR3 has 15 residues. CDR3 coding DNA: TGTGCCAGCAGCTTACTAGGGGGCGCGTCGGATACGCAGTATTTT. This codes for CASSLLGGASDTQYF.

The chain is built from TRBV7-9 and TRBJ2-7, with TRBD1 as a possible D gene (6 bases). V lost 6 bases, J lost 0 bases, and 18 bases lay in between. CDR1 and CDR2 from the germline V gene are SEHNR and FQNEAQ (reference sequence). The CDR3 contains 16 residues. The CDR3 spells CASSPASWTDSYEQYF. The CDR3 DNA follows: TGTGCCAGCAGTCCCGCATCCTGGACAGACTCCTACGAGCAGTACTTC.

The chain couples TRBV7-9 to TRBJ2-7; TRBD2 agrees at 9 bases. Per germline, CDR1 SEHNR and CDR2 FQNEAQ (reference sequence). Trimming at V came to 5 bases and at J to 7 bases, leaving 12 bases not matched to a gene. The CDR3 loop spans 15 amino acids. The CDR3 loop is CASSPGAGGSDEQYF. CDR3 DNA sequence: TGTGCCAGCAGCCCGGGGGCGGGAGGGTCTGATGAGCAGTACTTC.

The gene calls are TRBV19 and TRBJ2-7; a possible D gene is TRBD1 (6 bases). CDR3 length: 14 residues. Germline-derived CDR1 and CDR2 are LNHDA and SQIVND (reference sequence). V lost 8 bases and J 0 bases, leaving 14 bases between the germline ends. CDR3 DNA sequence: TGTGCCAGTGGCGACCGGGACACCTCCTACGAGCAGTACTTC. Protein product: CASGDRDTSYEQYF.

This sequence joins TRBV27 and TRBJ2-7, with a tentative D call TRBD2 (5 bases). This CDR3 region has 15 residues. CDR1 and CDR2 (germline): MNHEY, SMNVEV (reference sequence). With 8 bases removed from V and 6 bases from J, the gap between germline ends came to 23 bases. DNA for the CDR3: TGTGCCAGCGGGCATAATAGACGACAAGGGAGCGAGCAGTACTTC. This codes for CASGHNRRQGSEQYF.

This clone occurred once. The chain is built from TRBV19 and TRBJ1-5; D is unresolved. The CDR3 has 14 amino acids. Germline CDR1 is LNHDA and CDR2 is SQIVND (reference sequence). The V end was cut by 5 bases, the J end by 4 bases, with 12 bases between. For the CDR3, the DNA is TGTGCCAGTAGTTGGCCGGGGAGTAATCAGCCCCAGCATTTT. Translating it yields CASSWPGSNQPQHF.

This clone was counted between two and nine times. The CDR3 DNA reads as TGCAGCGTCACGCCCCGGGACAGCTATGGCTACACCTTC. Amino acid sequence: CSVTPRDSYGYTF. The V and J genes are TRBV29-1 and TRBJ1-2; 7 nucleotides line up with TRBD1. This CDR3 has 13 amino acids. Germline trimming cut 6 bases from V and 4 bases from J; bases unmatched to any gene: 8. CDR1 and CDR2 (germline): SQVTM, ANQGSEA.

The chain is built from TRBV9 and TRBJ2-7, with a tentative D call TRBD1 (6 bases). The germline V gene encodes CDR1 SGDLS and CDR2 YYNGEE. The CDR3 covers 14 residues. Trimming cost V 2 bases and J 4 bases, with 13 bases left between them. The CDR3 region is CASSVGQTSYEQYF. CDR3 nucleotide sequence: TGTGCCAGCAGCGTCGGACAGACATCTTACGAGCAGTACTTC.

In DNA, the CDR3 is TGTGCCAGCAGCTCCGGGACTATTGAGGGCTACACCTTC. The encoded protein is CASSSGTIEGYTF. The gene calls are TRBV7-9 and TRBJ1-2, with D possibly TRBD1 on 5 matching bases. Trimming removed 4 bases from V and 8 bases from J, with 14 bases in between. CDR1 is SEHNR, CDR2 FQNEAQ, per germline (reference sequence). This CDR3 region has 13 residues.

This chain links TRBV2 with TRBJ2-1; D is undetermined. Germline CDR1 SNHLY, CDR2 FYNNEI. The V end lost 6 bases, the J end lost 6 bases, and 3 bases lay between the germline ends. The CDR3 is 10 residues long. CDR3 DNA: TGTGCCAGCAGCGGCAATGAGCAGTTCTTC. It yields the protein CASSGNEQFF.

This clone turned up a few times. This chain connects TRBV29-1 to TRBJ2-3; D may be TRBD1 (7 bases). This CDR3 is 12 amino acids long. Per the germline V gene, CDR1 is SQVTM and CDR2 is ANQGSEA. The V and J ends lost 4 bases and 9 bases respectively, with 14 bases between them. CDR3 in amino acids: CSVARGALTQYF. The CDR3, as DNA: TGCAGCGTTGCCAGGGGGGCGCTCACGCAGTATTTT.

The rearrangement links TRBV25-1 to TRBJ2-2; TRBD1 matches at 10 bases. V dropped 6 bases and J dropped 6; count of bases not matched to a gene: 7. CDR1 and CDR2 from the germline V gene are MGHDK and SYGVNS. This CDR3 is 15 amino acids long. The CDR3 DNA reads TGTGCCAGCAGCCTCGGGACAGGGGTTTCCGGGGAGCTGTTTTTT. It codes for CASSLGTGVSGELFF.

J is TRBJ2-1 and V is TRBV5-1; 8 positions match TRBD2. This CDR3 comprises 14 residues. Germline lookup yields CDR1 SGHRS and CDR2 YFSETQ. The ends lost 2 bases at V and 4 bases at J; junction bases unmatched: 2. The CDR3 bases are TGCGCCAGCAGCTTAGCGGGGGAGTACAATGAGCAGTTCTTC. Translating gives CASSLAGEYNEQFF.

Of note for this clone: This sample includes further DNA sequences coding for the same CDR3. The chain recombines TRBV5-6 with TRBJ2-3; D is unclear. Germline values: CDR1 SGHDT, CDR2 YYEEEE. V dropped 0 bases and J dropped 0 bases, with 5 bases sitting between them. The CDR3 covers 14 residues. CDR3 residues: CASSLGGSTDTQYF. The CDR3, as DNA: TGTGCCAGCAGCTTGGGCGGAAGCACAGATACGCAGTATTTT.

The genes are TRBV27 and TRBJ2-3; 9 nucleotides align to TRBD1. The ends lost 9 bases at V and 4 bases at J; junction bases unmatched: 2. Germline V lookup: CDR1 MNHEY, CDR2 SMNVEV (reference sequence). The CDR3 has 12 amino acids. Here the CDR3 reads CASRTGADTQYF. The CDR3 DNA reads TGTGCCAGTCGGACAGGGGCAGATACGCAGTATTTT.

The chain employs TRBV21-1 and TRBJ1-1; the listed D gene, TRBD1, was not tested against the DNA. TRBV21-1 is assigned pseudogene status. This CDR3 region has 17 residues. This CDR3 is CASSKGETGPLGAEAFF. The CDR3 region has the DNA TGTGCCAGCAGCAAAGGGGAGACAGGGCCTCTGGGGGCTGAAGCTTTCTTT.

The chain joins TRBV4-1 to TRBJ2-2; D is perhaps TRBD2 (5 bases). The germline gives CDR1 MGHRA, CDR2 YSYEKL. The ends were cut back, 3 bases at V and 8 bases at J, with 10 bases in the middle. CDR3 length: 13 amino acids. The CDR3 loop is CASSQDSSGELFF. In nucleotides, the CDR3 is TGCGCCAGCAGCCAGGACTCTTCGGGGGAGCTGTTTTTT.

The chain combines TRBV12-5 with TRBJ1-1; 7 nucleotides agree with TRBD1. CDR1 is LGHNT, CDR2 FRNRAP, per germline. V shed 0 bases, J shed 5 bases, and the junction held 6 bases outside the gene matches. The CDR3 consists of 15 residues. CDR3 sequence: CASGLVARGETEAFF. The DNA for the CDR3 is TGTGCTAGTGGTTTGGTAGCCAGGGGGGAGACTGAAGCTTTCTTT.

The chain has TRBV29-1 and TRBJ2-7, with no clear D. Matching the DNA end better, TRBJ2-5 makes the J call doubtful. The germline V gene encodes CDR1 SQVTM and CDR2 ANQGSEA. The CDR3 has 9 residues. In DNA form, the CDR3 reads TGCAGCGTTGGAGAGACCCAGTACTTC. Its translation is CSVGETQYF.